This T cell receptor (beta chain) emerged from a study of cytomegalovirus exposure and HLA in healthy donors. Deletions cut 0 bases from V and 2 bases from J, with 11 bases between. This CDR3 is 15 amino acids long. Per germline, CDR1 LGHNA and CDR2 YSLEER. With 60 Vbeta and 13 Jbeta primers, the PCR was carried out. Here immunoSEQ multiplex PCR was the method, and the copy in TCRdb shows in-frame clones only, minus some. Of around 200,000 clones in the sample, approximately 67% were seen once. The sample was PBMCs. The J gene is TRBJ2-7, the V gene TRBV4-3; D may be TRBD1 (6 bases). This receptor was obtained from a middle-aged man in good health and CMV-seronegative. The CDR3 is CASSQDWAGAYEQYF. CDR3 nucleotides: TGCGCCAGCAGCCAAGATTGGGCAGGGGCCTACGAGCAGTACTTC.